The 8 T cell receptor beta chains in this list originate from one sample, sequenced in a study of CD4 T cells in relation to SARS-CoV-2 and coronaviruses (dated by TCRdb to the early 2020s). CD4+ T cells from unexposed donors were collected before the COVID-19 pandemic (2011-2018). The library was made by the immunoSEQ multiplex PCR assay. TCRdb took this table from immuneACCESS and kept in-frame rearrangements with V and J called. Such tables lack part of the clones; where checked against another copy, unresolved V genes explain under half of the gap, and the rest is unexplained. This sample lists approximately 70,000 clones; approximately 95% were detected once. Under 0.3% of the sample belongs to the ten largest clones. Sequencing used naive CD4+ T cells from PBMCs. The cell subset or site label on this specimen signifies: naive CD4+ T cells isolated by negative enrichment. These receptors all come from a human donor in good health.

The chain has TRBV19 and TRBJ2-3, with a possible D match to TRBD2 (5 bases). Germline V CDR1 and CDR2: LNHDA, SQIVND (reference sequence). CDR3 length equals 16 residues. V was trimmed by 3 bases and J by 1 base, leaving 14 bases between them. CDR3 region: CASSILRGRGTDTQYF. The CDR3 nucleotides read TGTGCCAGTAGTATCCTGCGTGGGAGAGGCACAGATACGCAGTATTTT.

The chain couples TRBV18 to TRBJ1-6, with 9 bases fitting TRBD1. There are 16 residues in the CDR3. Germline V gene sequence: CDR1 KGHSH, CDR2 LQKENI. V was pared by 4 bases and J by 7 bases, with 8 bases of the junction left unmatched. This CDR3 reads CASSLLPDRGNSPLHF. Written as DNA, the CDR3 is TGTGCCAGCTCACTCTTACCGGACAGGGGAAATTCACCCCTCCACTTT.

The chain's CDR3 is CASRALAGGPAEQFF. The CDR3 nucleotides are TGTGCCAGCAGAGCACTAGCGGGGGGGCCGGCTGAGCAGTTCTTC. The gene calls are TRBV6-5 and TRBJ2-1, with 13 bases lining up with TRBD2. The CDR3 has 15 residues. CDR1 and CDR2 from the germline V gene are MNHEY and SVGAGI. Trimming at V came to 6 bases and at J to 9 bases, leaving 8 bases not matched to a gene.

V gene TRBV3-1 (or the pseudogene TRBV3-2) combines with J gene TRBJ1-3, with D unclear. The CDR3 sequence is 14 residues long. From germline, CDR1 is LGHDT and CDR2 YNNKEL (reference sequence). V was trimmed by 1 base and J by 3 bases, leaving 7 bases between them. In DNA form, the CDR3 reads TGTGCCAGCAGCCAAGGGGCAGTTGGAAACACCATATATTTT. Translation: CASSQGAVGNTIYF.

V gene TRBV7-2 combines with J gene TRBJ1-2; perhaps TRBD1 as D (5 bases). Trimming removed 3 bases at V and 8 bases at J, with 10 bases between. Germline-derived CDR1 and CDR2 are SGHTA and FQGNSA. CDR3 length: 12 amino acids. Written as DNA, the CDR3 is TGTGCCAGCAGCTTTTCCGGGACCGGCTACACCTTC. The encoded protein is CASSFSGTGYTF.

The chain employs TRBV7-3 and TRBJ2-5, with 9 bases aligning to TRBD2. CDR3 length: 16 amino acids. V was pared by 1 base and J by 4 bases, with 7 bases of the junction left unmatched. CDR1 is SGHTA and CDR2 is FQGTGA in the germline V gene. The chain's CDR3 is CASSLNGLAGRETQYF. The DNA for the CDR3 is TGTGCCAGCAGCTTAAACGGTCTAGCGGGGAGAGAGACCCAGTACTTC. Using reference TRBV7-3 and TRBJ2-5 for the parts outside the CDR3, the full variable domain is GAGVSQTPSNKVTEKGKYVELRCDPISGHTALYWYRQSLGQGPEFLIYFQGTGAADDSGLPNDRFFAVRPEGSVSTLKIQRTERGDSAVYLCASSLNGLAGRETQYFGPGTRLLVL.

The chain couples TRBV30 to TRBJ1-2; D is uncertain. CDR3 length: 13 residues. The germline gives CDR1 GTSNPN, CDR2 SVGIG (reference sequence). The ends were cut back, 4 bases at V and 5 bases at J, with 14 bases in the middle. CDR3 protein: CAWMGSRHYGYTF. CDR3 coding DNA: TGTGCCTGGATGGGCAGCAGGCATTATGGCTACACCTTC.

This chain uses TRBV5-6 with TRBJ2-1; TRBD2 agrees at 8 bases. CDR3 length: 15 residues. Germline assignment: CDR1 SGHDT and CDR2 YYEEEE. After removal of 4 bases from V and 7 bases from J, the junction contained 10 bases not matched to a gene. The chain's CDR3 is CASSQTSGLGNEQFF. In DNA form, the CDR3 reads TGTGCCAGCAGCCAAACTAGCGGTTTGGGGAATGAGCAGTTCTTC.